One TCR beta chain is described in this entry. Germline V gene data show CDR1 as MNHEY and CDR2 as SVGAGI. CDR3 length equals 13 residues. The V segment lost 5 bases and the J segment 6 bases; nucleotides outside the gene matches: 3. This entry is derived from a study of cytomegalovirus exposure and HLA in healthy donors. 60 Vbeta and 13 Jbeta primers were used in PCR. Method: immunoSEQ multiplex PCR; TCRdb's copy keeps in-frame clones and lacks some. The sample shows about 150,000 clones, and 2.1% sits with its ten largest clones. The TCR sequence derives from a man aged 30 to 39 in good health and CMV-seronegative. The sequencing sample was made of PBMCs. This chain links TRBV6-5 with TRBJ2-7; 11 bases line up with TRBD1. The CDR3 protein is CASSRDRGGEQYF. CDR3 bases: TGTGCCAGCAGTCGGGACAGGGGGGGCGAGCAGTACTTC.